Detailed here is one T cell receptor (beta chain). This clone is termed large (0.1 to 1%). The clone's antigen remains unknown. No base quality values were provided; no much bigger clone lies one nucleotide off. V lost 2 bases and J lost 10 bases; the stretch between them is 15 bases long. Spanning cysteine to phenylalanine, the CDR3 consists of 13 amino acids. CDR3 DNA only is kept here, 39 bases in frame from base 1. CDR1 is given as SGHRS and CDR2 as YFSETQ, both from the germline V gene. The immunoSEQ kit was used, according to the manufacturer's recommendations, to generate TCR beta libraries from genomic DNA. Library preparation used a first multiplex PCR with proprietary primers, then a second PCR adding unique barcodes, with bead cleanups after each round. A positive control reaction and a negative control reaction, both provided in the kit, were run with every batch of samples. The final libraries were assessed on an Agilent 4200 TapeStation D1000 ScreenTape, pooled by volume, and quantified by qPCR. Sequencing was performed on an Illumina NextSeq500 with a MidOutput 150-cycle cartridge, and 156 Read1 and 15 Index1 cycles were run with kit custom primers. The pooled library was loaded at 0.8 to 1 pM, and around 22% PhiX control was spiked in. Per the authors' processing: Vendor-processed data were analyzed in R, with a clonotype defined as all T cells sharing the same CDR3 nucleotide sequence. In the clone abundance analyses, frequencies were normalized to the 10,000 most abundant clones in each sample. Public T cell clones, averaging fewer than five per sample, were removed before analysis. The dominant motif analysis was done with ImmunoMap using the PAM10 matrix, a gap penalty of 30, and a homology threshold of 0.3, and motifs with a cumulative frequency of at least 0.01 were considered dominant. Entries here come from immuneACCESS through TCRdb and include only in-frame sequences with V and J called. Some clones fail to appear in such tables; in the studies checked, an unresolved V gene covers under half of the shortfall, and the cause of the remainder is unknown. The V and J calls and the clone size are those of that table, but D and trimming were determined from the DNA. The sample data list some 15,000 clones, and about 58% of these were observed just once. 9.7% of the sample lies in the top ten.

What the time point label conveys for this sample: tumor resected at nephrectomy. Interpreted using the paper, the treatment or condition label stands for: treatment-naive control, cytoreductive nephrectomy. Control tumors came from treatment-naive renal cell carcinoma patients who underwent cytoreductive nephrectomy without prior radiation. All patients had renal cell carcinoma with clear cell pathology. The control tumors sequenced for TCR were resected between 2011 and 2014 from fewer than 14 males and several females whose median age was around 57 years (range about 40 to 85). The tumors were dissociated mechanically, digested with collagenase/hyaluronidase at 37 degrees C, processed in gentleMACS C tubes, and kept in liquid nitrogen. Genomic DNA for TCR sequencing was prepared using the QIAamp DNA Blood Mini Kit (Qiagen). The analyses included only samples that passed all quality control checks.

The data were obtained in a study of radiation and T cells in renal cell carcinoma (dated by TCRdb to about 2020). Regarding the complete study: TCR beta sequencing covered some 55 samples in total, comprising some 26 tumors and 27 peripheral blood samples. A total of 3.5 million to 4.5 million unique CDR3 nucleotide sequences, encoding around 2.7 million unique CDR3 amino acid sequences, were found across all 50 or so samples.

Study-wide findings and limitations: Intratumoral heterogeneity went uncaptured because the only tumor material available was small regions of 0.85 to 1 g. Irradiated tumors contained more dominant CDR3 motifs, and these motifs occupied a larger share of the repertoire than in control tumors. Effects of radiation dose or scheduling on the TCR repertoire could not be addressed with the single-armed trial design. Irradiated tumors showed higher TCR clonality than controls, with the top 100 clonotypes averaging roughly 50% of the repertoire versus roughly 40% in nephrectomy-only tumors.

The receptor's source is a man aged 40-49 years with renal cell carcinoma. Material: tumor tissue, obtained from a patient whose treatment was nephrectomy without radiotherapy. This receptor chain uses TRBV5-1 and TRBJ1-2; the D region possibly corresponds to TRBD1 (5 bases align). The nucleotide sequence reads as follows: TGCGCCAGCAGCTTAGGGCAGGGTGTAATCTACACCTTC. Its translation reads: CASSLGQGVIYTF.